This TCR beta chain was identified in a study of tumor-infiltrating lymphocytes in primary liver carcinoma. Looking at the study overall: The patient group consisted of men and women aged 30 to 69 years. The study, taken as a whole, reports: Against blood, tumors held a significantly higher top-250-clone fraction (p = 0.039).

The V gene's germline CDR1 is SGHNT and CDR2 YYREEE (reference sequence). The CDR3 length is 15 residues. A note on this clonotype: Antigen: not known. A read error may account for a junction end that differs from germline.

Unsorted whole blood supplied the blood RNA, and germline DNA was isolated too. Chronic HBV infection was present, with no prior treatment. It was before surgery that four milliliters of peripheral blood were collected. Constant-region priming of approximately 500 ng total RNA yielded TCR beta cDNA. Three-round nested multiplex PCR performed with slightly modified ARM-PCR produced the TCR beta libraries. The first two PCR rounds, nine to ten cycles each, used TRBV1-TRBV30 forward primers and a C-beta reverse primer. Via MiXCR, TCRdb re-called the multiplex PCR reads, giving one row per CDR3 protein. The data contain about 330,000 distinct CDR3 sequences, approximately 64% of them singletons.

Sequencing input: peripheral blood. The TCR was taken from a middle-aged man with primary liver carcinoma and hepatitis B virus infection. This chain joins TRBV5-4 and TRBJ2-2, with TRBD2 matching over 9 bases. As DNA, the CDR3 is TGTGACAGCAGTTTGGGACTAGCTTTAACCGGGGAGCTGTTTTTT. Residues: CDSSLGLALTGELFF.